A single sample gave rise to the 12 T cell receptor beta chains below, sequenced in a study of cytomegalovirus exposure and HLA in healthy donors (dated by TCRdb to 2016 to 2017). To prepare the library, the immunoSEQ multiplex PCR assay was applied. The immuneACCESS repertoire file appears here via TCRdb, limited to in-frame rearrangements. These files lack a portion of the clones; in checked studies, under half of the deficit traces to unresolved V genes, and the cause of the others is not known. The sample table records some 60,000 clones; approximately 96% of these occur just once. 0.85% to 1% of the sample is held by the ten biggest clonotypes. The material sequenced was PBMCs. The receptors derive from a man between 18 and 29 years old in good health and CMV-seronegative.

Here the CDR3 reads CAWSVLFRVKVGELFF. The CDR3 DNA sequence: TGTGCCTGGAGTGTACTTTTCAGGGTCAAAGTTGGGGAGCTGTTTTTT. The J gene is TRBJ2-2, the V gene TRBV30, with D possibly matching TRBD1 (5 bases). The CDR3 covers 16 residues. Looked up from germline, CDR1 is GTSNPN and CDR2 is SVGIG (reference sequence). V gave up 0 bases and J gave up 8 bases, with 19 bases separating them.

This chain uses TRBV4-3 with TRBJ1-1; D is unresolved. Germline V gene sequence: CDR1 LGHNA, CDR2 YSLEER. The CDR3 extends over 15 amino acids. V lost 1 base and J lost 1, with 10 bases in between. The CDR3 is CASSQGSSKNTEAFF. As DNA, the CDR3 is TGCGCCAGCAGCCAAGGAAGCTCAAAGAACACTGAAGCTTTCTTT.

The chain is built from TRBV5-1 and TRBJ2-5; no reliable D call. This CDR3 contains 13 residues. The germline V gene encodes CDR1 SGHRS and CDR2 YFSETQ. V lost 5 bases and J 2 bases, leaving 10 bases between the germline ends. CDR3 bases: TGCGCCAGCAGATGGTCCAGTCAAGAGACCCAGTACTTC. This translates into CASRWSSQETQYF.

The chain has TRBV30 and TRBJ2-7, with 7 bases identical to TRBD2. This CDR3 comprises 12 residues. J was trimmed by 3 bases and V by 6 bases; bases with no gene match: 5. The germline V gene encodes CDR1 GTSNPN and CDR2 SVGIG (reference sequence). As DNA, the CDR3 is TGTGCCTGTACGGGGGGAAGCTACGAGCAGTACTTC. It yields the protein CACTGGSYEQYF.

The chain has TRBV7-2 and TRBJ1-5; no definite D call. The ends were cut back, 1 base at V and 1 base at J, with 11 bases in the middle. The germline V gene encodes CDR1 SGHTA and CDR2 FQGNSA. The CDR3 consists of 16 residues. CDR3 residues: CASSLDPGTSNQPQHF. For the CDR3, the DNA is TGTGCCAGCAGCTTAGACCCAGGAACCAGCAATCAGCCCCAGCATTTT.

The chain recombines TRBV5-1 with TRBJ2-3, with D possibly being TRBD2 (6 bases). Germline V gene sequence: CDR1 SGHRS, CDR2 YFSETQ. The CDR3 has 14 amino acids. V was pared by 0 bases and J by 3 bases, with 8 bases between. The CDR3 sequence: CASSLAGRTDTQYF. CDR3 nucleotide sequence: TGCGCCAGCAGCTTGGCCGGGAGAACAGATACGCAGTATTTT. The full variable domain, rest sourced from reference TRBV5-1 and TRBJ2-3, is KAGVTQTPRYLIKTRGQQVTLSCSPISGHRSVSWYQQTPGQGLQFLFEYFSETQRNKGNFPGRFSGRQFSNSRSEMNVSTLELGDSALYLCASSLAGRTDTQYFGPGTRLTVL.

The chain has TRBV5-1 and TRBJ2-7; D might be TRBD2 (6 bases). The ends were cut back, 4 bases at V and 3 bases at J, with 14 bases in the middle. Germline loops: CDR1 SGHRS, CDR2 YFSETQ. The length of the CDR3 is 14 residues. CDR3 loop: CASSTFPGVYEQYF. The CDR3 bases are TGCGCCAGCAGCACTTTTCCGGGGGTCTACGAGCAGTACTTC.

V usage is TRBV6-5 and J usage is TRBJ2-2; D ambiguous. The CDR3 is 16 amino acids. Per germline, CDR1 MNHEY and CDR2 SVGAGI. Trimming took 0 bases from V and 4 from J, leaving 12 bases between them. CDR3 bases: TGTGCCAGCAGTTACTCCTGGAACTCGGGCACCGGGGAGCTGTTTTTT. It yields the protein CASSYSWNSGTGELFF.

The chain employs TRBV4-3 and TRBJ1-4; D is uncertain. The CDR3 runs 11 residues. Germline V gene data show CDR1 as LGHNA and CDR2 as YSLEER. Trimming stripped 1 base from V and 8 bases from J, with 2 bases between. CDR3 DNA sequence: TGCGCCAGCAGCCAAGCAGAAAAACTGTTTTTT. Protein: CASSQAEKLFF.

CDR3 sequence: CATSRDSFRSGEQYF. The CDR3 nucleotides read TGTGCCACCAGCAGAGACAGTTTTCGCTCAGGGGAGCAGTACTTC. The chain employs TRBV15 and TRBJ2-7; possible D gene TRBD1, 5 bases. Trimming shortened V by 0 bases and J by 7 bases, and 16 bases separated the two germline ends. CDR3 length: 15 residues. Germline CDR1 is LNHNV and CDR2 is YYDKDF (reference sequence). The variable domain in full, with the rest retrieved from reference TRBV15 and TRBJ2-7, is DAMVIQNPRYQVTQFGKPVTLSCSQTLNHNVMYWYQQKSSQAPKLLFHYYDKDFNNEADTPDNFQSRRPNTSFCFLDIRSPGLGDTAMYLCATSRDSFRSGEQYFGPGTRLTVT.

This clone has just one count. The chain recombines TRBV27 with TRBJ2-1, with 7 bases matching TRBD2. CDR3 size: 15 residues. Losses at the gene ends were 6 bases for V and 8 bases for J; bases not matched to a gene: 13. Germline V gives CDR1 MNHEY, CDR2 SMNVEV (reference sequence). The DNA of the CDR3 is TGTGCCAGCAGGCCCATCTGGGAGGGAAGGGATGAGCAGTTCTTC. Residues: CASRPIWEGRDEQFF.

The chain joins TRBV28 to TRBJ2-7; 11 bases agree with TRBD2. CDR1 and CDR2 from the germline V gene are MDHEN and SYDVKM. The CDR3 is 14 amino acids. V lost 7 bases, J lost 0 bases, and 2 bases stayed unmatched. The CDR3: CASKLAGVSYEQYF. The CDR3 DNA reads as TGTGCCAGCAAACTAGCGGGAGTCTCCTACGAGCAGTACTTC.